The 17 T cell receptor beta chains below all came from one sample that was sequenced in a study of metastatic and nonmetastatic thyroid tumors. Before thyroid surgery, none of the patients had received any treatment. From the PCR reads, TCRdb re-called clones with MiXCR. This table holds 30,000 to 40,000 clones, 35% to 45% found once. Sequencing was carried out using tumor tissue. The receptors were gathered from a female donor with papillary thyroid cancer or a benign thyroid nodule (not recorded which). Some clones in this sample may be carry-over from other donors' samples.

The rearrangement links TRBV4-1 to TRBJ2-7; D is ambiguous. CDR3 length: 16 residues. CDR1 MGHRA and CDR2 YSYEKL come from the germline V gene. V was shortened by 3 bases and J by 2 bases, with 17 bases between the two germline ends. The CDR3 sequence is CASSHGLGPVAYEQYF. The CDR3 DNA follows: TGCGCCAGCAGCCATGGCCTAGGGCCGGTTGCCTACGAGCAGTACTTC.

The gene calls are TRBV6-4 and TRBJ1-2; D unresolved. This CDR3 has 13 amino acids. Trimming took off 3 bases at V and 4 bases at J, with 9 bases between the two ends. Germline lookup yields CDR1 MRHNA and CDR2 SNTAGT. The CDR3 nucleotides are TGTGCCAGCAGTGATGGGCTGAGCTATGGCTACACCTTC. Protein sequence: CASSDGLSYGYTF.

This chain connects TRBV27 to TRBJ1-1; D remains ambiguous. The CDR3 extends over 15 amino acids. V dropped 1 base and J dropped 4 bases, with 13 bases sitting between them. Germline CDR1 MNHEY, CDR2 SMNVEV (reference sequence). CDR3 protein: CASSLLGGPGTEAFF. DNA for the CDR3: TGTGCCAGCAGTTTATTGGGAGGGCCGGGCACTGAAGCTTTCTTT.

As regards this clone: Compared with germline, one end of the junction differs, possibly owing to a read error. The CDR3 protein is CASSGSGSGETQYF. The CDR3 DNA reads TGTGCCAGCAGTGGGAGCGGGAGTGGGGAGACCCAGTATTTC. The chain is built from TRBV2 and TRBJ2-5; 8 nucleotides match TRBD2. Germline CDR1 reads SNHLY; CDR2 reads FYNNEI. This CDR3 has 14 residues. The full variable domain, completed using reference TRBV2 and TRBJ2-5, is EPEVTQTPSHQVTQMGQEVILRCVPISNHLYFYWYRQILGQKVEFLVSFYNNEISEKSEIFDDQFSVERPDGSNFTLKIRSTKLEDSAMYFCASSGSGSGETQYFGPGTRLLVL.

The chain is built from TRBV28 and TRBJ2-5, with TRBD2 as a possible D gene (6 bases). V was pared by 7 bases and J by 5 bases, with 23 bases between. Germline CDR1 MDHEN, CDR2 SYDVKM. The CDR3 runs to 16 residues. This CDR3 reads CASTSATFPGRETQYF. The CDR3 DNA reads as TGTGCCAGCACCTCCGCCACTTTTCCGGGGAGGGAGACCCAGTACTTC. Based on the CDR3 plus reference TRBV28 and TRBJ2-5, the full variable domain is DVKVTQSSRYLVKRTGEKVFLECVQDMDHENMFWYRQDPGLGLRLIYFSYDVKMKEKGDIPEGYSVSREKKERFSLILESASTNQTSMYLCASTSATFPGRETQYFGPGTRLLVL.

The chain couples TRBV11-2 to TRBJ2-1; D is perhaps TRBD1 (6 bases). Trimming took 5 bases from V and 5 from J, leaving 16 bases between them. Germline CDR1 SGHAT, CDR2 FQNNGV. The CDR3 contains 15 residues. The CDR3 sequence is CASSPYGQGNNEQFF. In DNA, the CDR3 is TGTGCCAGCAGCCCCTATGGTCAGGGGAACAATGAGCAGTTCTTC. The complete variable domain, with remaining parts taken from reference TRBV11-2 and TRBJ2-1, reads EAGVAQSPRYKIIEKRQSVAFWCNPISGHATLYWYQQILGQGPKLLIQFQNNGVVDDSQLPKDRFSAERLKGVDSTLKIQPAKLEDSAVYLCASSPYGQGNNEQFFGPGTRLTVL.

The CDR3 region has the DNA TGTGCCAGCAGCCACCGCCTCCGGGCCCAAAGCACCGGGGAGCTGTTTTTT. Amino acid sequence: CASSHRLRAQSTGELFF. The chain employs TRBV14 and TRBJ2-2, with D hard to call. Trimming cost V 3 bases and J 4 bases, with 18 bases left between them. The germline V gene has CDR1 SGHDN and CDR2 FVKESK. The CDR3 consists of 17 residues.

V gene TRBV11-1 combines with J gene TRBJ1-1; maybe TRBD1 (5 bases). CDR1 and CDR2 (germline): SGHAT, FQDESV (reference sequence). V dropped 5 bases and J dropped 11 bases, with 21 bases sitting between them. CDR3 length: 14 residues. CDR3 residues: CASSQPGGASSAFF. For the CDR3, the DNA is TGTGCCAGCAGCCAGCCGGGCGGGGCGTCTAGCGCTTTCTTT.

This clone has only a few counts. The CDR3 spells CASSLGSRRNTEAFF. The CDR3 DNA is TGTGCCAGCAGTCTGGGATCCCGACGAAACACTGAAGCTTTCTTT. This rearrangement joins TRBV28 to TRBJ1-1; no reliable D call. The germline V gene has CDR1 MDHEN and CDR2 SYDVKM. V was shortened by 5 bases and J by 2 bases, with 15 bases between the two germline ends. This CDR3 has 15 residues.

This clone was observed a handful of times. The chain is built from TRBV6-5 and TRBJ1-1, with 8 positions matching TRBD1. The germline V gene has CDR1 MNHEY and CDR2 SVGAGI. This CDR3 has 16 amino acids. V lost 2 bases to trimming and J lost 7 bases; unmatched junction nucleotides: 12. The CDR3 spells CASSYPEYQGTGEAFF. In nucleotides, the CDR3 is TGTGCCAGCAGTTACCCGGAATATCAAGGGACAGGTGAAGCTTTCTTT.

This chain uses TRBV12-3 or TRBV12-4 with TRBJ2-4; D might be TRBD2 (5 bases). Trimming removed 6 bases at V and 0 bases at J, with 12 bases between. This CDR3 contains 15 residues. CDR3 residues: CASSPREVAKNIQYF. The CDR3 region has the DNA TGTGCCAGCAGCCCCCGGGAAGTAGCCAAAAACATTCAGTACTTC.

This clone appeared a few times. The chain is built from TRBV6-1 and TRBJ1-2, with 8 bases lining up with TRBD1. With 7 bases clipped from V and 7 bases from J, the junction kept 8 bases outside the gene matches. The length of the CDR3 is 13 residues. Per germline, CDR1 MNHNS and CDR2 SASEGT. The CDR3 is CASTNRDRSGYTF. CDR3 in DNA: TGTGCCAGCACTAACAGGGACAGGTCTGGCTACACCTTC.

The genes are TRBV5-1 and TRBJ2-3; TRBD2 agrees at 8 bases. V gave up 3 bases and J gave up 4 bases; unmatched junction bases: 4. This CDR3 spans 14 amino acids. Germline CDR1 is SGHRS and CDR2 is YFSETQ. The CDR3: CASSWAGGSDTQYF. DNA of the CDR3: TGCGCCAGCAGCTGGGCGGGAGGCTCAGATACGCAGTATTTT.

This clone has just a few counts. The chain carries TRBV6-5 and TRBJ1-2; D is unclear. The V end lost 0 bases, the J end lost 6 bases, and 11 bases lay between the germline ends. The CDR3 has 14 residues. The germline gives CDR1 MNHEY, CDR2 SVGAGI. The CDR3 DNA reads TGTGCCAGCAGTTACTCTCACCGGGAACATGGCTACACCTTC. This codes for CASSYSHREHGYTF.

This clone was found once. This chain connects TRBV4-2 to TRBJ1-2; 12 nucleotides line up with TRBD1. Germline CDR1 LGHNA, CDR2 YNFKEQ. V lost 0 bases to trimming and J lost 5 bases; unmatched junction nucleotides: 7. This CDR3 comprises 17 residues. Written as DNA, the CDR3 is TGTGCCAGCAGCCAAGATCGCGGGACAGGGGGCTATTATGGCTACACCTTC. Amino acid sequence: CASSQDRGTGGYYGYTF.

This chain uses TRBV27 with TRBJ1-5; TRBD1 aligns across 7 bases. This CDR3 contains 13 residues. In germline, CDR1 is MNHEY, CDR2 SMNVEV (reference sequence). J lost 3 bases, V lost 6 bases, and 2 bases had no gene match. In DNA form, the CDR3 reads TGTGCCAGCAGGACAGGGTACAATCAGCCCCAGCATTTT. This gives the protein CASRTGYNQPQHF.

Many counts were recorded for this clone. The J gene is TRBJ1-5, the V gene TRBV10-3; D remains ambiguous. The CDR3 totals 15 residues. Deletions cut 2 bases from V and 0 bases from J, with 8 bases between. Looked up from germline, CDR1 is ENHRY and CDR2 is SYGVKD. The CDR3 region has the DNA TGTGCCATCAGTGAGGGACGGAATAGCAATCAGCCCCAGCATTTT. Protein sequence: CAISEGRNSNQPQHF.